The following is a T cell receptor (beta chain) sequence with its context. Its antigen is not yet known. No much larger clone exists at a distance of one base, and base qualities are not known. The data were taken from a study of blood T cell repertoires in COVID-19 (dated by TCRdb to 2020 to 2022). Some background on the complete study: Collaborator samples came from the United States, Italy and Spain and covered acute and convalescent phases of COVID-19. The material from the prospective study consisted of cDNA or gDNA derived from T cells, B-cell-depleted T cells, or PBMCs. The dataset comprised deeply sampled blood TCRbeta repertoires from subjects exposed to, actively infected with, or recovered from COVID-19. A freely available public database, intended as a resource for researchers studying the immune response to SARS-CoV-2, is where the repertoires were released. Samples came from the ongoing ImmuneRACE study (first 160 participants) plus 1,254 subjects from 6 global collaborators. Nearly every sample came with metadata listing a de-identified subject ID, COVID-19 status, age in years and sex. Where HLA class I and class II types were available, the types were taken from metadata supplied by the sample provider, not from assay-based typing. What the work shows at the level of the full study, not this receptor alone: Clinical and demographic metadata were provided uncurated, with the amount varying by source and participant.

TCRbeta CDR3 regions were amplified from genomic DNA by means of the immunoSEQ Assay, a bias-controlled multiplex PCR. In the source study's methods: The number of nucleated cells in each sample was estimated by amplification of reference gene primers within the assay. Sequence reads were collapsed and filtered to measure the absolute abundance of every unique TCRbeta CDR3 rearrangement. For each sample, productive Simpson clonality was calculated as the square root of Simpson's diversity index across productive rearrangements. This is the immuneACCESS table as TCRdb keeps it, with only in-frame sequences that have V and J called. A part of the clones is gone; compared with another copy, unresolved V genes explain less than half, and the rest is unexplained. The V and J calls and clone size are taken from that table; D and trimming were inferred from the DNA. Across this sample there are around 280,000 clones, with 85% to 90% seen only once. Clones ranked in the top ten supply around 1.7% of the sample.

CDR1 and CDR2 (MNHEY, SVGEGT) derive from the germline V gene. Trimming takes 5 bases off V and 2 bases off J; junction bases not matched to a gene: 9. The CDR3 holds 16 amino acids from the cysteine to the phenylalanine. Solely the CDR3 DNA is kept, with 48 bases framed from the first base. In the prospective study, participants were roughly 18 to 90 years old, resided in 24 geographic areas of the United States, and were enrolled through a virtual design. Cohort assignment in the prospective study relied on participant-reported clinical history from a screening survey and a study questionnaire. In the prospective study, whole blood, serum and a nasopharyngeal or oropharyngeal swab were collected from each participant by mobile phlebotomists. Over an approximately 2-month period, participants in the prospective study had the option of providing additional blood draws and questionnaires. Blood samples from the prospective study were shipped frozen or at room temperature prior to DNA extraction.

The TCR sequence derives from a woman aged 18-35 years with acute COVID-19. The sample comprised PBMCs or T cells enriched from blood (not recorded which). This chain is built from TRBV6-2 or TRBV6-3 and TRBJ2-7, and 10 junction bases match TRBD1. CDR3 reads: CASSTRGGTGAYEQYF. At the DNA level, the sequence is TGTGCCAGCAGTACCCGGGGGGGGACAGGGGCCTACGAGCAGTACTTC.